This section outlines one T cell receptor beta chain sequence together with its context. These data originate in a study of technical replicates of blood from a handful of donors. CDR3 size: 13 residues. CDR1 is MNHEY and CDR2 is SVGAGI in the germline V gene. Between the trimmed V and J ends, which lost 5 bases and 9 bases, there was a span of 14 bases. The method was immunoSEQ multiplex PCR; TCRdb's version includes in-frame clones alone and lacks a portion of them. The repertoire holds roughly 15,000 clones, with 83% as singletons. The clonotype was recovered from a human donor in good health. The rearrangement joins TRBV6-5 to TRBJ1-5; the D is unclear. The sequencing sample was made of PBMCs. CDR3 DNA sequence: TGTGCCAGCAGTGCAGACTTCCGGGGGCCCCAGCATTTT. This encodes CASSADFRGPQHF.